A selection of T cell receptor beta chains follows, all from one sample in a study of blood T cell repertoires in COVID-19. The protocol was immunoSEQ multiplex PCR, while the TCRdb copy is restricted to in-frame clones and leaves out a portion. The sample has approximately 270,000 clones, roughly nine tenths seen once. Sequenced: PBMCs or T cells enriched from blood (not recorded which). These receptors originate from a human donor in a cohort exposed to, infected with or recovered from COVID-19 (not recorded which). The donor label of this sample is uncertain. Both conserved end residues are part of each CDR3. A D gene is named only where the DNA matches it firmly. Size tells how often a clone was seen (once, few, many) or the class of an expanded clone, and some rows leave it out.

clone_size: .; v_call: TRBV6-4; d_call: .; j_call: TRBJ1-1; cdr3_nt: TGTGCCAGCAGTTCGCCCTGTCGGGCTTTCTTT; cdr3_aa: CASSSPCRAFF
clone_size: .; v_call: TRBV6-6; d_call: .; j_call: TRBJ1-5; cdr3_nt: TGTGCCAGCACGCCGGGCGGGATGGATCAGCCCCAGCATTTT; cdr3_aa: CASTPGGMDQPQHF
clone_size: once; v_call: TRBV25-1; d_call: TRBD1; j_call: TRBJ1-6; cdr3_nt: TGTGCCAGCAGTGATGGGGCACAGGGGGCGCGGAATTCACCCCTCCACTTT; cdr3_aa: CASSDGAQGARNSPLHF
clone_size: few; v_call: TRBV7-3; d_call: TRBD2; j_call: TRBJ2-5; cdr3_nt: TGTGCCAGCAGCTTAGTCGGGGGGTCAGAGACCCAGTACTTC; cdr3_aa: CASSLVGGSETQYF
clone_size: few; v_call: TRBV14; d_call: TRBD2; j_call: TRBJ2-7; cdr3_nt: TGTGCCAGCAGCCAAGGGGGGGGACTTCGAACCTACGAGCAGTACTTC; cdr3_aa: CASSQGGGLRTYEQYF
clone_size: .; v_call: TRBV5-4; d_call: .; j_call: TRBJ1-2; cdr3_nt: TGTGCCAGCAGCTTTTCTTTAGAGAACTATGGCTACACCTTC; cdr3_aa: CASSFSLENYGYTF
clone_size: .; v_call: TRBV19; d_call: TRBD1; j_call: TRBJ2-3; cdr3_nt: TGTGCCAGTAGCGGGACAGGGGGGTCAGATACGCAGTATTTT; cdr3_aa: CASSGTGGSDTQYF
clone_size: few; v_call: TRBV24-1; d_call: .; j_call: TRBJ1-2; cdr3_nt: TGTGCCACCAGTGAGGGGGCTACCGGCTACACCTTC; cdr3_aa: CATSEGATGYTF
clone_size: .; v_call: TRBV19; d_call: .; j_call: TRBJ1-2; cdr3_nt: TGTGCCAGTAGTATGGGCTGGACAGATCTTAACTATGGCTACACCTTC; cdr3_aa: CASSMGWTDLNYGYTF
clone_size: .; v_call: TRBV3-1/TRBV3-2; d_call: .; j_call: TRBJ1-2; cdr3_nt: TGTGCCAGCAGCCAAGGGCTAACAGCTACTAACTATGGCTACACCTTC; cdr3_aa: CASSQGLTATNYGYTF
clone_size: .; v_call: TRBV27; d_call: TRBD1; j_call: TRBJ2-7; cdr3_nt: TGTGCCAGCAGTGGACCGGGACAGGGGGGGTACGAGCAGTACTTC; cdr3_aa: CASSGPGQGGYEQYF
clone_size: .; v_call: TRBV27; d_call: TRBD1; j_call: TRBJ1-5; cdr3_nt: TGTGCCAGCAGTTCAATCGTGAACCGGGACAGAAATCAGCCCCAGCATTTT; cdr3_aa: CASSSIVNRDRNQPQHF
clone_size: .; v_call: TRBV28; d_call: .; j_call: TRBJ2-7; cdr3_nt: TGTGCCAGCAGTTTATCACAGTCCTACGAGCAGTACTTC; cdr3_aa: CASSLSQSYEQYF
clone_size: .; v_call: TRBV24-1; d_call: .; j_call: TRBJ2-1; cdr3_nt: TGTGCCACCAGTGACCCAGGGGCCTACAATGAGCAGTTCTTC; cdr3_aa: CATSDPGAYNEQFF
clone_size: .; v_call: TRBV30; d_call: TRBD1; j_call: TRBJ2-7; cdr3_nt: TGTGCCTGGAGTTTGGGACAGGGGATATACGAGCAGTACTTC; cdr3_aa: CAWSLGQGIYEQYF
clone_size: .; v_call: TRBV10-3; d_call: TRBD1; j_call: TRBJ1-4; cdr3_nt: TGTGCCATCAGGCAGGGGGAGGTAGCTAATGAAAAACTGTTTTTT; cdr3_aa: CAIRQGEVANEKLFF
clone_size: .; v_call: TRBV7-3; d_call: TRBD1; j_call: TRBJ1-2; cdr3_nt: TGTGCCAGCAGCTTTTCCCGGGACAGTAGTAACTATGGCTACACCTTC; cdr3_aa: CASSFSRDSSNYGYTF
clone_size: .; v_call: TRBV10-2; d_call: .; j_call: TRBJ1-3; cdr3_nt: TGCGCCAGCAGTGCTCTCAGGGCTCGGGGAAACACCATATATTTT; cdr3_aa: CASSALRARGNTIYF
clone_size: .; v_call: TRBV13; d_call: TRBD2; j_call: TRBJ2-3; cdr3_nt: TGTGCCAGCAGCATCCGGAGCGGGGGTAGCACAGATACGCAGTATTTT; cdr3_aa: CASSIRSGGSTDTQYF
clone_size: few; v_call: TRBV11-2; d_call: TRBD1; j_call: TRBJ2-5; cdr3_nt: TGTGCCAGCCCTTGGGACAGGGGACAAGAGACCCAGTACTTC; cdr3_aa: CASPWDRGQETQYF
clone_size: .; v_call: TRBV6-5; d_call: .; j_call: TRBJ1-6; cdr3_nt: TGTGCCAGCAGTATCCGGGATTCACCCCTCCACTTT; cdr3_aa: CASSIRDSPLHF
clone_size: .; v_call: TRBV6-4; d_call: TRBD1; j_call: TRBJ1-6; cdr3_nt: TGTGCCAGCAAGGACAGGGAAAGTTCACCCCTCCACTTT; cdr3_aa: CASKDRESSPLHF
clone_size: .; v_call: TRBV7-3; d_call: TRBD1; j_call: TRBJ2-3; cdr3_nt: TGTGCCAGCAGCCCCGACAGGGGGGCAGATACGCAGTATTTT; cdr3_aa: CASSPDRGADTQYF
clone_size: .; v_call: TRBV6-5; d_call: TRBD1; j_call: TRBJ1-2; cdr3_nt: TGTGCCAGCAGTTCGGGACAGGGTGGTGGCTACACCTTC; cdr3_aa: CASSSGQGGGYTF
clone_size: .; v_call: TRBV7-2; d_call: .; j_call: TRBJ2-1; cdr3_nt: TGTGCCAGCAGCCCCAGCGAATGGGGGGCCTACAATGAGCAGTTCTTC; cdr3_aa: CASSPSEWGAYNEQFF
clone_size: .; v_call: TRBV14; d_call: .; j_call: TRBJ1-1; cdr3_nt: TGTGCCAGCAGCCGCAACGTTCGGGGGACTGAAGCTTTCTTT; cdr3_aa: CASSRNVRGTEAFF
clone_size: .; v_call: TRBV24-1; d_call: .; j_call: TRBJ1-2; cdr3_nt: TGTGCCACCAGCCCTTTCGTACGCAGGATCTATGGCTACACCTTC; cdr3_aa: CATSPFVRRIYGYTF
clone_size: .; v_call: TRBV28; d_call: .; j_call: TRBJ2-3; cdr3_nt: TGTGCCAGCAATCCCCGTCCGACAGGTTGGGCTGATACGCAGTATTTT; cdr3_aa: CASNPRPTGWADTQYF
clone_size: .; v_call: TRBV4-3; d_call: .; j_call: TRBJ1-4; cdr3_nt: TGCGCCAGCAGCCAAGGGGAGGGTGAAAAACTGTTTTTT; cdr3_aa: CASSQGEGEKLFF
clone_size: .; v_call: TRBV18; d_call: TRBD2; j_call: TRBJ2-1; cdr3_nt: TGTGCCAGCTCGGCGGGGGACGGCTCCTACAATGAGCAGTTCTTC; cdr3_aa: CASSAGDGSYNEQFF
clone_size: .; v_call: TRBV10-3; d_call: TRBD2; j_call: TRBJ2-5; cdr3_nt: TGTGCCACCGCGCTTTTCCGGGGGGGCCAAGGGGAGACCCAGTACTTC; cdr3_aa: CATALFRGGQGETQYF
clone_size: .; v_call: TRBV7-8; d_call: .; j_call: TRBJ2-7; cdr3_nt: TGTGCCAGCAGCCGGGACTTCCGGGAGCAGTACTTC; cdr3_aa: CASSRDFREQYF
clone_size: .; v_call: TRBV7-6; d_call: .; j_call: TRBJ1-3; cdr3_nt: TGTGCCAGCAGCTCGCTGGACAGTAACTCTGGAAACACCATATATTTT; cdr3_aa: CASSSLDSNSGNTIYF
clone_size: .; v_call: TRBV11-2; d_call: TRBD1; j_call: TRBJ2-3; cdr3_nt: TGTGCCAGCATACGACAGGGGGCAGATACGCAGTATTTT; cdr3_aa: CASIRQGADTQYF
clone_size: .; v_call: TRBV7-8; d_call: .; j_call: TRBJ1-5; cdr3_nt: TGTGCCAGCAGCCTAAGACGTACAGGAAGCAATCAGCCCCAGCATTTT; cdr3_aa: CASSLRRTGSNQPQHF
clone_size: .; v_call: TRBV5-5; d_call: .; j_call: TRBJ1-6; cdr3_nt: TGTGCCAGCAGCGGCAGCAGGTTATACTCACCCCTCCACTTT; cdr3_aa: CASSGSRLYSPLHF
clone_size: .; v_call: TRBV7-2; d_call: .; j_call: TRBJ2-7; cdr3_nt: TGTGCCAGCAGCTCCGCCTACGAGCAGTACTTC; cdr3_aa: CASSSAYEQYF
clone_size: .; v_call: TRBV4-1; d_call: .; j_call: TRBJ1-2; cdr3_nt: TGCGCCAGCAGCCCGAGTACTGTTATGTGGGGCTACACCTTC; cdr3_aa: CASSPSTVMWGYTF
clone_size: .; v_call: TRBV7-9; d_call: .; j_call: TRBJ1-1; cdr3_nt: TGTGCCAGCAGCTTCACAGGGCAGAACACTGAAGCTTTCTTT; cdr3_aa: CASSFTGQNTEAFF
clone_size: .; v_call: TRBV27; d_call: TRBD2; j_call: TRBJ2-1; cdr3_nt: TGTGCCAGCAGTCCCCGGACTAGCGGAACCTACAATGAGCAGTTCTTC; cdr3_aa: CASSPRTSGTYNEQFF
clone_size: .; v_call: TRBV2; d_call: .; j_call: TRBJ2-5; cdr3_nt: TGTGCCAGCAGTGTGTTAGCCCGGGAGACCCAGTACTTC; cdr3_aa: CASSVLARETQYF
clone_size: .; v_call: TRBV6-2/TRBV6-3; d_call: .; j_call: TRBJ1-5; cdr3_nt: TGTGCCAGCAGTTACTCGGGGAACAGGGTGGTGAGCAATCAGCCCCAGCATTTT; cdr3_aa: CASSYSGNRVVSNQPQHF